The clone carrying this T cell receptor beta chain was observed many times. These data originate in a study of molecular identifiers for immune sequencing clone quantification. About the study: Replicate RNA from roughly 20,000 or 100,000 naive CD8 T cells formed five aliquots; four were sequenced.

MiXCR was run by TCRdb on the PCR reads, yielding one entry per CDR3 protein. Among under 650,000 distinct CDR3 sequences listed, approximately 20% were seen once. Sorted naive CD8 T cells were those defined as CD8+CD4-CCR7+CD45RA+. The CDR3 totals 14 residues. Germline V CDR1 and CDR2: MNHEY, SMNVEV (reference sequence). Trimming took off 5 bases at V and 1 base at J, with 10 bases between the two ends. The sample consisted of naive CD8+ T cells from blood, with Jurkat cell RNA spiked in. The subset was: FACS-sorted CD8+CD4-CCR7+CD45RA+ naive T cells. The sequence came from a human donor in good health. Some libraries in this study had Jurkat cell RNA spiked in. This rearrangement joins TRBV27 to TRBJ2-3; D is possibly TRBD2 (6 bases). As DNA, the CDR3 is TGTGCCAGCAGTCCAAGACTAGGCACAGATACGCAGTATTTT. It yields the protein CASSPRLGTDTQYF.